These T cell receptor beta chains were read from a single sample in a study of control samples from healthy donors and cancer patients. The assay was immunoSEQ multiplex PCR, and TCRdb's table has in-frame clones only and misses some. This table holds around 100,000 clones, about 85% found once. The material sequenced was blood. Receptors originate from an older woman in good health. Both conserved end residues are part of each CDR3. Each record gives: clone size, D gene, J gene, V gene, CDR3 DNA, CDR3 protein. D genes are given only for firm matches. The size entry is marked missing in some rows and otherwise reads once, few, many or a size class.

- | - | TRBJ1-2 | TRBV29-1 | TGCAGCGGGGGGACGGCGCATGGCTACACCTTC | CSGGTAHGYTF
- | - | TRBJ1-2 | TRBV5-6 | TGTGCCAGCAGCTTGTGGGAGACGTCAGTCCTAGCTAACTATGGCTACACCTTC | CASSLWETSVLANYGYTF
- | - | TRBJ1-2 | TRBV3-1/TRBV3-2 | TGTGCCAGCAGCGCCACGGCGGTCTATGGCTACACCTTC | CASSATAVYGYTF
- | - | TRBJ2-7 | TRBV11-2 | TGTGCCAGCAGTTCAGTCCGCCGCGAGCAGTACTTC | CASSSVRREQYF
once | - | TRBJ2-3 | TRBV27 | TGTGCCAGCAGTTTACGGGGGCTGGGCACAGATACGCAGTATTTT | CASSLRGLGTDTQYF
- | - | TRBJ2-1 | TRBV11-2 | TGTGCCAGCAGCTTAGCCCCCATCGAGCAGTTCTTC | CASSLAPIEQFF
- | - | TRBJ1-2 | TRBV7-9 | TGTGCCAGCAGCTTATCCGCGGGCTTTACTAACTATGGCTACACCTTC | CASSLSAGFTNYGYTF
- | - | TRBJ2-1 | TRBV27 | TGTGCCACCACTCCCTCGTGGGGTACCGCGAATGAGCAGTTCTTC | CATTPSWGTANEQFF
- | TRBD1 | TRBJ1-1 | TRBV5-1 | TGCGCCAGCAGCTTGGGCGGGACAGGGGACACTGAAGCTTTCTTT | CASSLGGTGDTEAFF
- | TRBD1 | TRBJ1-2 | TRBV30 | TGTGCCGGGACAGGACAGGGTTGGGATGGCTACACCTTC | CAGTGQGWDGYTF
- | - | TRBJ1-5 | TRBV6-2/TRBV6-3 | TGTGCCAGCAGTTACTTATCTGGCCTTTCAGATCAGCCCCAGCATTTT | CASSYLSGLSDQPQHF
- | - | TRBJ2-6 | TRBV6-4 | TGTGCCAGCAGTGAATGGCCCGGGGCCAACGTCCTGACTTTC | CASSEWPGANVLTF
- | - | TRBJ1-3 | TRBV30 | TGTGCCTGCGACAGAATCTCTGGAAACACCATATATTTT | CACDRISGNTIYF
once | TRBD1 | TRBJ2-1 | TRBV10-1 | TGCGCCAGCAGCTCAGGGACAGGGTATAGGAGTGAGCAGTTCTTC | CASSSGTGYRSEQFF
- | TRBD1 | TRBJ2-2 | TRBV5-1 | TGCGCCAGCACCGGGACAGGGACCACCGGGGAGCTGTTTTTT | CASTGTGTTGELFF
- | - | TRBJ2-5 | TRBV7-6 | TGTGCCAGCACCTCCGGAGGGGGGCAAGAGACCCAGTACTTC | CASTSGGGQETQYF
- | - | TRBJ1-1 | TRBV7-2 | TGTGCCAGCAGCTCCTCCCAGGGCGGGGGCACTGAAGCTTTCTTT | CASSSSQGGGTEAFF
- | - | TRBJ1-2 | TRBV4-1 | TGCGCCAGCAGCCAAGTGGGTGGGTACTATGGCTACACCTTC | CASSQVGGYYGYTF